These 26 T cell receptor beta chains were sequenced from one sample in a study of post-analysis software for immune sequencing data. Study-level results: TRBV segments more frequent in patients than in controls numbered five and included TRBV5-6, TRBV5-1 and TRBV20-1.

Prepared libraries of TCR beta cDNA carried unique molecular identifiers. TCRdb re-derived calls from the PCR reads in MiXCR, one entry per CDR3 protein. The top ten clones hold 9.5% to 13% of a sample with some 450,000 distinct CDR3 sequences, around 40% of them seen once. These receptors have no known antigen. Sequenced sample: blood. The receptor source for this set is a girl aged 5 to 17 with multiple sclerosis.

The chain employs TRBV21-1 and TRBJ1-5. TRBV21-1 is described as a pseudogene. The length of the CDR3 is 14 residues. DNA of the CDR3: TGTGCCAGCAGCAATGGAGGTCGGAATCAGCCCCAGCATTTT. Residues: CASSNGGRNQPQHF.

In this sample, this clonotype turned up a few times. The DNA of the CDR3 is TGTGCCAGCAGACAGGGGCTAAAGCAGCCCCAGCATTTT. It yields the protein CASRQGLKQPQHF. The chain links TRBV28 to TRBJ1-5; 7 bases are a match to TRBD1. This CDR3 contains 13 residues. Germline CDR1 and CDR2: MDHEN and SYDVKM. V dropped 6 bases and J dropped 7; count of bases not matched to a gene: 6.

J is TRBJ1-5 and V is TRBV27; D is undetermined. This CDR3 spans 14 amino acids. CDR1 is MNHEY and CDR2 is SMNVEV in the germline V gene (reference sequence). The V end was cut by 6 bases, the J end by 1 base, with 10 bases between. The CDR3 reads CASRGPSSNQPQHF. In nucleotides, the CDR3 is TGTGCCAGCAGAGGACCGTCAAGCAATCAGCCCCAGCATTTT.

The V gene is TRBV20-1, the J gene TRBJ1-2; a possible D gene is TRBD1 (6 bases). This CDR3 comprises 15 residues. Germline V gives CDR1 DFQATT, CDR2 SNEGSKA (reference sequence). In DNA form, the CDR3 reads TGCAGCAGCTGGACGGGGGGCGGCAGAAACTATGGCTACACCTTC. Residues: CSSWTGGGRNYGYTF.

Only a few counts were recorded for this clonotype. The rearrangement links TRBV27 to TRBJ2-7; D is undetermined. CDR1 and CDR2 (germline): MNHEY, SMNVEV (reference sequence). The CDR3 has 16 amino acids. The germline V and J ends were trimmed by 8 bases and 4 bases, with 24 bases remaining between them. This chain's CDR3 is CASARRPRKSPYEQYF. The CDR3 DNA reads as TGTGCCAGCGCCCGTCGCCCGCGGAAGTCCCCTTACGAGCAGTACTTC.

In this sample, this clonotype turned up a few times. The chain has TRBV29-1 and TRBJ2-3; 10 bases are shared with TRBD2. The junction had 12 bases not matched to a gene; V was cut back by 5 bases and J by 4 bases. The V gene's germline CDR1 is SQVTM and CDR2 ANQGSEA. This CDR3 comprises 16 residues. CDR3 bases: TGCAGCGTTCCCTCGGGTAGCGGGAGGTTCCCAGATACGCAGTATTTT. Translating it yields CSVPSGSGRFPDTQYF.

The rearrangement links TRBV7-8 to TRBJ1-2; D is unresolved. V was shortened by 5 bases and J by 4 bases, with 20 bases between the two germline ends. Per the germline V gene, CDR1 is SGHVS and CDR2 is FQNEAQ. This CDR3 contains 16 residues. The CDR3 spells CASSPDGSGLVYGYTF. CDR3 nucleotides: TGTGCCAGCAGCCCCGATGGCTCAGGTCTTGTCTATGGCTACACCTTC.

V and J are TRBV28 and TRBJ2-7; 8 nucleotides align to TRBD2. Germline CDR1 MDHEN, CDR2 SYDVKM. The length of the CDR3 is 14 residues. Germline trimming cut 5 bases from V and 2 bases from J; bases unmatched to any gene: 5. CDR3 bases: TGTGCCAGCAGTGTAAGCGGGGGAGCCTACGAGCAGTACTTC. It codes for CASSVSGGAYEQYF. The entire variable domain, with the rest obtained from reference TRBV28 and TRBJ2-7, is as follows: DVKVTQSSRYLVKRTGEKVFLECVQDMDHENMFWYRQDPGLGLRLIYFSYDVKMKEKGDIPEGYSVSREKKERFSLILESASTNQTSMYLCASSVSGGAYEQYFGPGTRLTVT.

V is TRBV5-1 and J is TRBJ2-3, with a weak D call TRBD2 (6 bases). Germline loops: CDR1 SGHRS, CDR2 YFSETQ. The CDR3 consists of 15 residues. V lost 0 bases and J lost 1, with 9 bases in between. Written as DNA, the CDR3 is TGCGCCAGCAGCTTGGAGCGGGCGCGCACAGATACGCAGTATTTT. Translation: CASSLERARTDTQYF.

The chain employs TRBV12-3 or TRBV12-4 and TRBJ2-1; 14 nucleotides agree with TRBD2. The CDR3 contains 14 residues. V was pared by 6 bases and J by 10 bases, with 5 bases of the junction left unmatched. CDR3 in DNA: TGTGCCAGCAGGGGACTAGCGGGAGTCGGAGAGCAGTTCTTC. Amino acid sequence: CASRGLAGVGEQFF.

The chain joins TRBV5-4 to TRBJ1-1; 8 bases map to TRBD1. The ends lost 4 bases at V and 0 bases at J; junction bases unmatched: 11. Germline V CDR1 and CDR2: SGHNT, YYREEE (reference sequence). The CDR3 covers 17 residues. CDR3 protein: CASSEKGQVFMNTEAFF. CDR3 bases: TGTGCCAGCAGCGAGAAGGGACAGGTTTTTATGAACACTGAAGCTTTCTTT.

The V call is TRBV20-1, the J call TRBJ2-1; D call uncertain. The CDR3 covers 11 residues. The V end lost 2 bases, the J end lost 3 bases, and 2 bases lay between the germline ends. CDR1 and CDR2 (germline): DFQATT, SNEGSKA (reference sequence). CDR3 DNA sequence: TGCAGTGCTAGAAACTACAATGAGCAGTTCTTC. Protein sequence: CSARNYNEQFF.

This clonotype occurred a few times. The chain employs TRBV7-8 and TRBJ2-5; no definite D call. The J call may be mistaken, given a closer DNA end match to TRBJ2-7. There are 16 residues in the CDR3. Looked up from germline, CDR1 is SGHVS and CDR2 is FQNEAQ. CDR3 protein: CASRLNADSLPYEQYF. The CDR3 DNA sequence: TGTGCCAGCAGATTAAACGCAGATTCCCTACCCTACGAGCAGTACTTC.

The chain carries TRBV20-1 and TRBJ2-5; a weak D match, TRBD1 (6 bases). Germline V gene data show CDR1 as DFQATT and CDR2 as SNEGSKA (reference sequence). The germline V and J ends were trimmed by 6 bases and 2 bases, with 16 bases remaining between them. This CDR3 has 14 residues. This CDR3 reads CSAYRDGQQETQYF. The CDR3 region has the DNA TGCAGTGCCTACAGGGACGGGCAGCAAGAGACCCAGTACTTC.

Of note for this clonotype: Its ends do not fully match the called genes, so a read error is possible. The chain recombines TRBV6-5 with TRBJ1-2; possible D gene TRBD1, 6 bases. This CDR3 region has 15 residues. Germline values: CDR1 MNHEY, CDR2 SVGAGI. The CDR3 loop is CTSSYSWTANYGYTF. CDR3 bases: TGTACCAGCAGTTACTCGTGGACAGCGAACTATGGCTACACCTTC.

This clonotype has just a few counts. J is TRBJ1-6 and V is TRBV9, with D hard to call. The CDR3 has 16 amino acids. V lost 0 bases and J 5 bases, leaving 12 bases between the germline ends. CDR1 is SGDLS, CDR2 YYNGEE, per germline. CDR3 bases: TGTGCCAGCAGCGTAGATCGGCGATCGGATAATTCACCCCTCCACTTT. Its protein is CASSVDRRSDNSPLHF. Supplemented by reference TRBV9 and TRBJ1-6, the full variable domain reads DSGVTQTPKHLITATGQRVTLRCSPRSGDLSVYWYQQSLDQGLQFLIQYYNGEERAKGNILERFSAQQFPDLHSELNLSSLELGDSALYFCASSVDRRSDNSPLHFGNGTRLTVT.

The V call is TRBV12-3 or TRBV12-4, the J call TRBJ2-5; 7 bases agree with TRBD2. The CDR3 runs to 16 residues. J was trimmed by 2 bases and V by 5 bases; bases with no gene match: 11. The CDR3 here is CASSLPTSAQQETQYF. The DNA for the CDR3 is TGTGCCAGCAGTCTCCCCACTAGCGCGCAACAAGAGACCCAGTACTTC.

The sample holds one count of this clonotype. The J gene is TRBJ2-7, the V gene TRBV12-3 or TRBV12-4; unclear D gene. The J call is doubtful: the DNA matches TRBJ2-5 better. The CDR3 length is 16 residues. The CDR3 loop is CASSQNLESGYETQYF. CDR3 in DNA: TGTGCCAGCAGTCAGAACCTGGAATCTGGGTACGAGACCCAGTACTTC.

The rearrangement uses TRBV4-1 and TRBJ1-2; D unclear. This CDR3 has 16 amino acids. Germline CDR1 is MGHRA and CDR2 is YSYEKL. The V end was cut by 0 bases, the J end by 1 base, with 12 bases between. The CDR3 nucleotides read TGCGCCAGCAGCCAAGAGGGAGGGAGGAGTAACTATGGCTACACCTTC. Translation: CASSQEGGRSNYGYTF.

The CDR3 spells CASSVGEVTDTQYF. The CDR3, as DNA: TGTGCCAGCAGCGTCGGGGAGGTCACAGATACGCAGTATTTT. The J gene is TRBJ2-3, the V gene TRBV11-3, with D maybe TRBD2 (6 bases). The CDR3 extends over 14 amino acids. The germline gives CDR1 SGHNT, CDR2 YENEEA. Trimming took off 5 bases at V and 2 bases at J, with 11 bases between the two ends.

Comments on this clonotype: At one end the junction does not follow the germline gene, possibly because of a read error. The V gene is TRBV10-3, the J gene TRBJ2-1; D perhaps matches TRBD1 (5 bases). Germline V gives CDR1 ENHRY, CDR2 SYGVKD. CDR3 size: 13 residues. The DNA of the CDR3 is TGTGCCATCAGGGACATGCCCTACAATGAGCGGTTCTTC. It encodes CAIRDMPYNERFF.

This clonotype was observed at least ten times. The V call is TRBV24-1, the J call TRBJ2-3; 9 nucleotides line up with TRBD1. V was pared by 5 bases and J by 4 bases, with 3 bases of the junction left unmatched. CDR1 and CDR2 (germline): KGHDR, SFDVKD. This CDR3 spans 14 amino acids. The CDR3 DNA reads TGTGCCACCAGTGGGACAGGGGTACCAGATACGCAGTATTTT. It encodes CATSGTGVPDTQYF.

For the CDR3, the DNA is TGTGCCAGCAGTCCCTCGACTAGCGGGAGGGGGGAGTTCTTC. It is translated as CASSPSTSGRGEFF. The genes are TRBV27 and TRBJ2-1; 14 nucleotides match TRBD2. The CDR3 runs to 14 residues. V was clipped by 5 bases and J by 14 bases; unmatched bases: 8. Germline V gives CDR1 MNHEY, CDR2 SMNVEV (reference sequence).

The gene calls are TRBV13 and TRBJ1-1; D remains ambiguous. Germline V lookup: CDR1 PRHDT, CDR2 FYEKMQ (reference sequence). Deletions cut 5 bases from V and 3 bases from J, with 10 bases between. The CDR3 is 13 residues long. As DNA, the CDR3 is TGTGCCAGCAGCCGAACGGTTGACACTGAAGCTTTCTTT. It translates to CASSRTVDTEAFF.

The chain carries TRBV24-1 and TRBJ2-1; TRBD2 matches at 7 bases. The V gene's germline CDR1 is KGHDR and CDR2 SFDVKD. The CDR3 has 16 residues. The trim removed 3 bases at V and 6 bases at J, leaving 10 bases unmatched. In nucleotides, the CDR3 is TGTGCCACCAGTGATGGTAGCGGGCTATTCATCAATGAGCAGTTCTTC. Its protein is CATSDGSGLFINEQFF.

V usage is TRBV7-2 and J usage is TRBJ2-2; D gene unclear. Germline-derived CDR1 and CDR2 are SGHTA and FQGNSA. The V end was cut by 1 base, the J end by 8 bases, with 14 bases between. CDR3 length: 15 residues. The CDR3 coding sequence is TGTGCCAGCAGCTTAGTAGGGCCCGTTGCGGGGGAGCTGTTTTTT. It translates to CASSLVGPVAGELFF.